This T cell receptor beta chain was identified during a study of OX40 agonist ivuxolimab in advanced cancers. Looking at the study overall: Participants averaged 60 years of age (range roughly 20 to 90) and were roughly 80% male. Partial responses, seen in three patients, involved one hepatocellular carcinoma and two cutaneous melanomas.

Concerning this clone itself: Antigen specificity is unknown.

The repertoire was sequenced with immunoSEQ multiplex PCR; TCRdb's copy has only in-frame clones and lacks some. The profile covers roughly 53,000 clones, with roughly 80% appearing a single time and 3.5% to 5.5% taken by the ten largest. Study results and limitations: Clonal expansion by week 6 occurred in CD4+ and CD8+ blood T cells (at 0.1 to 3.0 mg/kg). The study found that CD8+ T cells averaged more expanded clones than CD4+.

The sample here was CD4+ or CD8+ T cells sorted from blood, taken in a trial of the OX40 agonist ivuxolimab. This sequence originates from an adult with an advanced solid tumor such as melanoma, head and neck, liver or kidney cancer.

The CDR3: CASSLGLAVNTGELFF. The CDR3, as DNA: TGTGCCAGCAGCTTAGGACTAGCGGTAAACACCGGGGAGCTGTTTTTT. The chain has TRBV7-2 and TRBJ2-2; 9 bases are a match to TRBD2. V lost 1 base and J lost 2; bases outside the gene matches: 2. The V gene's germline CDR1 is SGHTA and CDR2 FQGNSA. The CDR3 consists of 16 residues. The full variable domain, with the rest looked up from reference TRBV7-2 and TRBJ2-2, is GAGVSQSPSNKVTEKGKDVELRCDPISGHTALYWYRQSLGQGLEFLIYFQGNSAPDKSGLPSDRFSAERTGGSVSTLTIQRTQQEDSAVYLCASSLGLAVNTGELFFGEGSRLTVL.